A single sample is the source of the 31 T cell receptor beta chains below, sequenced in a study of T cell repertoires in cytomegalovirus infection. No cognate antigen is known for these TCRs. MiXCR, applied by TCRdb to the reads, yields one record per CDR3 protein. This repertoire shows about 920,000 distinct CDR3 sequences, around 31% found once; its top ten account for 11% to 15%. The specimen comprised cultured CD8+ T cells from PBMCs, sampled from culture after CMV antigen stimulation. The receptor source for this set is a human donor in good health (CMV status not recorded). Some clones in this sample may be carry-over from other donors' samples.

This clonotype was counted a few times. V gene TRBV7-9 combines with J gene TRBJ2-3, with D possibly TRBD1 on 7 matching bases. V dropped 3 bases and J dropped 6 bases, with 19 bases sitting between them. Germline V lookup: CDR1 SEHNR, CDR2 FQNEAQ (reference sequence). This CDR3 contains 16 residues. The CDR3: CASSLTGGGLIDTQYF. DNA for the CDR3: TGTGCCAGCAGCTTGACTGGAGGGGGCCTGATTGATACGCAGTATTTT.

This clonotype has just a few counts. The chain recombines TRBV7-9 with TRBJ2-5; D is possibly TRBD2 (5 bases). The germline V gene encodes CDR1 SEHNR and CDR2 FQNEAQ (reference sequence). The V gene lost 3 bases and the J gene lost 4 bases, with 9 bases spanning the gap. The CDR3 has 13 amino acids. In nucleotides, the CDR3 is TGTGCCAGCAGCTTCGGGATGGGAGAGACCCAGTACTTC. This gives the protein CASSFGMGETQYF.

The sample holds a few counts of this clonotype. The CDR3 reads CASSFADEDTDTQYF. The CDR3 bases are TGTGCCAGCAGTTTCGCCGATGAAGACACAGATACGCAGTATTTT. The V and J genes are TRBV28 and TRBJ2-3; no firm D call. The CDR3 loop spans 15 amino acids. V was clipped by 3 bases and J by 2 bases, with 12 bases between them. The germline gives CDR1 MDHEN, CDR2 SYDVKM.

The sample holds a few counts of this clonotype. The chain combines TRBV3-1 with TRBJ1-3; D is uncertain. This CDR3 region has 15 residues. CDR1 LGHDT and CDR2 YNNKEL come from the germline V gene (reference sequence). Deletions cut 1 base from V and 2 bases from J, with 9 bases between. The CDR3 DNA sequence: TGTGCCAGCAGCCAAGTTCCTGCTCCTGGAAACACCATATATTTT. It translates to CASSQVPAPGNTIYF.

The V gene is TRBV12-3 or TRBV12-4, the J gene TRBJ1-5, with D unclear. Trimming stripped 3 bases from V and 5 bases from J, with 8 bases between. The CDR3 has 13 amino acids. The CDR3 here is CASSFGSDQPQHF. In DNA form, the CDR3 reads TGTGCCAGCAGTTTCGGATCCGATCAGCCCCAGCATTTT.

The chain uses TRBV10-3 and TRBJ1-2; a possible D gene is TRBD1 (5 bases). The V gene lost 3 bases and the J gene lost 1 base, with 15 bases spanning the gap. The CDR3 runs 16 residues. Germline CDR1 and CDR2: ENHRY and SYGVKD. The CDR3 DNA sequence: TGTGCCATCAGTGACCCTTTTGGACAAGTTAACTATGGCTACACCTTC. It yields the protein CAISDPFGQVNYGYTF.

The rearrangement joins TRBV6-8 to TRBJ2-1; no clear D. V lost 2 bases and J 5 bases, leaving 7 bases between the germline ends. Germline assignment: CDR1 MNHGY and CDR2 SAAAGT. This CDR3 is 13 amino acids long. This chain's CDR3 is CASSYGQDNEQFF. The CDR3 coding sequence is TGTGCCAGCAGTTACGGCCAGGACAATGAGCAGTTCTTC.

The chain uses TRBV7-6 and TRBJ2-3; perhaps D is TRBD1 or TRBD2 (5 bases each). Germline CDR1 reads SGHVS; CDR2 reads FNYEAQ. The CDR3 has 14 residues. V was cut by 7 bases and J by 2 bases, with 13 bases left in between. CDR3 DNA: TGTGCCAGCACCGTTCAGGGACCCACAGATACGCAGTATTTT. It codes for CASTVQGPTDTQYF.

The genes are TRBV7-6 and TRBJ1-4; D is possibly TRBD1 (5 bases). Germline V gives CDR1 SGHVS, CDR2 FNYEAQ. The CDR3 covers 16 residues. Trimming took 4 bases from V and 5 from J, leaving 17 bases between them. CDR3 DNA: TGTGCCAGCAGCTCAGCCCGGGACTTCGTAAATGAAAAACTGTTTTTT. Translating it yields CASSSARDFVNEKLFF.

This clonotype was detected ten times or more. The CDR3 here is CASSLEFSNQPQHF. DNA for the CDR3: TGTGCCAGCAGCTTGGAATTCTCCAATCAGCCCCAGCATTTT. This rearrangement joins TRBV5-6 to TRBJ1-5; D remains unclear. The V gene lost 0 bases and the J gene lost 3 bases, with 7 bases spanning the gap. The V gene's germline CDR1 is SGHDT and CDR2 YYEEEE. The CDR3 consists of 14 residues.

The chain couples TRBV7-2 to TRBJ1-6; D remains ambiguous. From germline, CDR1 is SGHTA and CDR2 FQGNSA. Trimming cost V 8 bases and J 0 bases, with 11 bases left between them. The CDR3 extends over 15 amino acids. CDR3 nucleotide sequence: TGTGCCAGCGGCGATCAGAGCTCCTATAATTCACCCCTCCACTTT. Its translation: CASGDQSSYNSPLHF.

This chain joins TRBV15 and TRBJ1-2; D call uncertain. V gave up 3 bases and J gave up 7 bases, with 9 bases separating them. Germline CDR1 LNHNV, CDR2 YYDKDF (reference sequence). This CDR3 region has 12 residues. In nucleotides, the CDR3 is TGTGCCACCAGCAGGGGAGGGAGTGGCTACACCTTC. Translation: CATSRGGSGYTF.

This clonotype appeared once. This chain connects TRBV5-3 to TRBJ1-2; TRBD1 is a possible D gene (6 bases). TRBV5-3 is an ORF for which the function is uncertain. This CDR3 contains 14 residues. Deletions cut 8 bases from V and 7 bases from J, with 21 bases between. CDR3 nucleotide sequence: TGTGCCAGGACCTTCTGGGGGGCCTCTCGTGGCTACACCTTC. This encodes CARTFWGASRGYTF.

Only a few counts were recorded for this clonotype. The rearrangement uses TRBV7-6 and TRBJ2-3, with TRBD1 matching 8 bases. CDR3 size: 15 residues. Looked up from germline, CDR1 is SGHVS and CDR2 is FNYEAQ. J was trimmed by 7 bases and V by 2 bases; bases with no gene match: 8. CDR3 in DNA: TGTGCCAGCAGCTTAACCACAGGGGGTCTCAATACGCAGTATTTT. As protein: CASSLTTGGLNTQYF.

This clonotype was seen a handful of times. The V and J genes are TRBV12-3 or TRBV12-4 and TRBJ1-1, with D perhaps TRBD1 (6 bases). The CDR3 totals 13 residues. The V and J ends lost 8 bases and 8 bases respectively, with 18 bases between them. The CDR3 DNA sequence: TGTGCCAGCTTGTGGGGGCAGACAGAAGAAGCTTTCTTT. It specifies CASLWGQTEEAFF.

The chain combines TRBV3-1 with TRBJ1-5, with D perhaps TRBD1 (5 bases). The germline gives CDR1 LGHDT, CDR2 YNNKEL (reference sequence). The ends were cut back, 5 bases at V and 5 bases at J, with 19 bases in the middle. CDR3 length: 16 amino acids. CDR3 amino acids: CASSFRDRPLHQPQHF. The CDR3 DNA reads TGTGCCAGCAGCTTCCGGGACCGGCCGTTGCATCAGCCCCAGCATTTT.

V gene TRBV7-9 combines with J gene TRBJ2-3; D is unclear. Germline V gene sequence: CDR1 SEHNR, CDR2 FQNEAQ (reference sequence). V lost 0 bases to trimming and J lost 0 bases, with 10 bases between them. CDR3 length: 16 amino acids. CDR3 sequence: CASSLAWAESTDTQYF. The CDR3 bases are TGTGCCAGCAGCTTAGCCTGGGCCGAAAGCACAGATACGCAGTATTTT.

This chain uses TRBV19 with TRBJ1-2, with D possibly matching TRBD1 (6 bases). V lost 7 bases, J lost 4 bases, and 10 bases lay in between. The germline V gene encodes CDR1 LNHDA and CDR2 SQIVND (reference sequence). CDR3 length: 12 amino acids. DNA for the CDR3: TGTGCCAGTAATCAGGGGCCCTATGGCTACACCTTC. As protein: CASNQGPYGYTF.

This clonotype was found a few times. The V and J genes are TRBV7-8 and TRBJ2-2; D unclear. CDR1 and CDR2 (germline): SGHVS, FQNEAQ. The CDR3 loop spans 15 amino acids. Trimming took off 2 bases at V and 7 bases at J, with 14 bases between the two ends. Here the CDR3 reads CASSLKLRESGELFF. Here the CDR3 DNA reads TGTGCCAGCAGCTTAAAGTTGAGAGAGAGCGGGGAGCTGTTTTTT.

The chain has TRBV20-1 and TRBJ2-2, with 11 bases matching TRBD2. The ends lost 4 bases at V and 1 base at J; junction bases unmatched: 5. The CDR3 consists of 16 residues. Per germline, CDR1 DFQATT and CDR2 SNEGSKA (reference sequence). The CDR3 nucleotides are TGCAGTGCTACTGAGACTAGCGGGGAGAACACCGGGGAGCTGTTTTTT. Amino acids: CSATETSGENTGELFF.

This chain uses TRBV5-5 with TRBJ2-5; 11 bases map to TRBD2. Losses at the gene ends were 0 bases for V and 0 bases for J; bases not matched to a gene: 1. The germline V gene encodes CDR1 SGHKS and CDR2 YYEKEE (reference sequence). The CDR3 covers 16 residues. CDR3 DNA sequence: TGTGCCAGCAGCTTGGAGGGACTAGCGGACCAAGAGACCCAGTACTTC. Translated, it gives CASSLEGLADQETQYF.

This clonotype was recorded only once. The CDR3 region is CASTIGGDANEQFF. The DNA for the CDR3 is TGTGCCAGCACCATCGGGGGGGATGCCAATGAGCAGTTCTTC. The chain has TRBV6-6 and TRBJ2-1, with 8 bases lining up with TRBD2. The CDR3 contains 14 residues. The V segment lost 7 bases and the J segment 6 bases; nucleotides outside the gene matches: 8. Germline CDR1 is MNHNY and CDR2 is SVGAGI (reference sequence).

Note on this clonotype: Mismatch with germline at one junction end may stem from a read error. V gene TRBV6-4 combines with J gene TRBJ2-3; possible D gene TRBD2, 6 bases. The CDR3 sequence is 16 residues long. The germline CDR1 and CDR2 sequences are MRHNA and SNTAGT. CDR3 bases: TGTGCCAGCAGGGACTACTCCGGGGCTAGCACAGATACGCAGTATTTT. This translates into CASRDYSGASTDTQYF.

This clonotype turned up a few times. This sequence joins TRBV5-1 and TRBJ2-7; 9 nucleotides align to TRBD1. This CDR3 spans 17 amino acids. V was clipped by 0 bases and J by 2 bases; unmatched bases: 9. Per germline, CDR1 SGHRS and CDR2 YFSETQ. The CDR3 spells CASSLGGRDRVPYEQYF. As DNA, the CDR3 is TGCGCCAGCAGCTTGGGAGGCCGGGACAGGGTTCCCTACGAGCAGTACTTC.

This rearrangement joins TRBV27 to TRBJ1-5; no firm D call. There are 11 residues in the CDR3. Between the trimmed V and J ends, which lost 8 bases and 11 bases, there was a span of 13 bases. The germline CDR1 and CDR2 sequences are MNHEY and SMNVEV (reference sequence). The CDR3 DNA reads as TGTGCCAGCGGATCCCTTTCAGCCCAGCATTTT. This encodes CASGSLSAQHF.

This clonotype occurred many times. V usage is TRBV7-2 and J usage is TRBJ2-3; D remains unclear. Germline V gene data show CDR1 as SGHTA and CDR2 as FQGNSA. The CDR3 contains 15 residues. The V end was cut by 0 bases, the J end by 6 bases, with 13 bases between. CDR3 residues: CASSLAWVSWDTQYF. Here the CDR3 DNA reads TGTGCCAGCAGCTTAGCCTGGGTCTCCTGGGATACGCAGTATTTT.

The chain uses TRBV9 and TRBJ2-4, with 11 bases lining up with TRBD2. V was pared by 3 bases and J by 3 bases, with 5 bases of the junction left unmatched. Germline V lookup: CDR1 SGDLS, CDR2 YYNGEE. The CDR3 contains 16 residues. CDR3 amino acids: CASSAGTSGYKNIQYF. CDR3 nucleotide sequence: TGTGCCAGCAGCGCCGGGACTAGCGGTTACAAAAACATTCAGTACTTC.

The chain couples TRBV6-1 to TRBJ2-7, with a possible D match to TRBD1 (6 bases). This CDR3 spans 17 amino acids. Germline V gene data show CDR1 as MNHNS and CDR2 as SASEGT. V was pared by 3 bases and J by 2 bases, with 20 bases between. The CDR3 nucleotides read TGTGCCAGCAGTGAGGCATCGTGGACAGCCGTTACCTACGAGCAGTACGTC. It encodes CASSEASWTAVTYEQYV.

The gene calls are TRBV3-1 and TRBJ2-1, with 8 bases that match TRBD1. V was pared by 2 bases and J by 2 bases, with 5 bases of the junction left unmatched. The CDR3 is 16 residues long. The germline gives CDR1 LGHDT, CDR2 YNNKEL (reference sequence). CDR3 region: CASSQPDRGPYNEQFF. CDR3 sequence (DNA): TGTGCCAGCAGCCAACCCGACAGGGGACCCTACAATGAGCAGTTCTTC.

This clonotype was seen a few times. The J gene is TRBJ2-1, the V gene TRBV12-5; a possible D gene is TRBD2 (7 bases). The V gene lost 10 bases and the J gene lost 8 bases, with 18 bases spanning the gap. Germline V gene lookup returns CDR1 LGHNT and CDR2 FRNRAP. This CDR3 comprises 13 residues. This chain's CDR3 is CATGEGDWDEQFF. In nucleotides, the CDR3 is TGTGCTACGGGGGAGGGGGATTGGGATGAGCAGTTCTTC.

This clonotype was detected only a few times. The chain couples TRBV6-2 or TRBV6-3 to TRBJ1-2; 10 bases are a match to TRBD1. Germline V gene sequence: CDR1 MNHEY, CDR2 SVGEGT. V dropped 8 bases and J dropped 6; count of bases not matched to a gene: 6. This CDR3 region has 13 residues. In DNA form, the CDR3 reads TGTGCCAGCTTGACAGGGGGCGCGAATGGCTACACCTTC. Translated: CASLTGGANGYTF.